This T cell receptor beta chain is from a study of TIL therapy for anti-PD-1-resistant metastatic lung cancer. This was the immunoSEQ v3 assay. Sequencing used immunoSEQ multiplex PCR; TCRdb keeps in-frame clones, though not all of them. This sample has around 55,000 clones, with approximately 75% found just once. The time point here: pre-treatment sample, taken before nivolumab and TIL therapy. The source was blood, collected at baseline. This TCR derives from a person aged 25-80 years with non-small cell lung cancer.

The chain's CDR3 is CASSNVRTGGDQPQHF. For the CDR3, the DNA is TGTGCCAGCAGTAACGTCCGGACAGGGGGCGATCAGCCCCAGCATTTT. The chain has TRBV7-9 and TRBJ1-5; TRBD1 matches at 11 bases. Germline trimming cut 6 bases from V and 5 bases from J; bases unmatched to any gene: 9. The V gene's germline CDR1 is SEHNR and CDR2 FQNEAQ (reference sequence). CDR3 length equals 16 residues.